Listed below are T cell receptor beta chains from one sample, sequenced in a study of T cells in Graves' hyperthyroidism and ophthalmopathy. TCRdb re-called the multiplex PCR reads through MiXCR, storing one row per CDR3 protein. The data contain approximately 320,000 distinct CDR3 sequences, approximately 17% of them singletons. The sample was blood. These receptors all stem from a young man with Graves' hyperthyroidism. CDR3s include the opening cysteine and the closing phenylalanine or tryptophan. A D gene is named only where the DNA matches it firmly. The size of a clone is reported for some rows only, either as once, few or many, or as a class for expanded clones.

TRBJ1-1	.	TRBV30	few	TGTGCCTGGAGACGTTGGGAGGATGAAGCTTTCTTT	CAWRRWEDEAFF
TRBJ2-7	.	TRBV27	many	TGTGCCAGCAGTTCCGAGGCCGGCAGCTCCTACGAGCAGTACTTC	CASSSEAGSSYEQYF
TRBJ2-7	.	TRBV19	.	TGTGCCAGTAGTATAGATTTGGGGGGAAACTACGAGCAGTACTTC	CASSIDLGGNYEQYF
TRBJ2-6	.	TRBV12-3/TRBV12-4	few	TGTGCCAGCAGTAAAAAGTCTGGGGCCAACGTCCTGACTTTC	CASSKKSGANVLTF
TRBJ2-7	TRBD1	TRBV24-1	many	TGTGCCACCAGTGACACCGGGACAGGGTACGGGGAGCAGTACTTC	CATSDTGTGYGEQYF
TRBJ2-3	.	TRBV12-3/TRBV12-4	many	TGTGCCAGCAGCGTACGATACGGTGATACGCAGTATTTT	CASSVRYGDTQYF
TRBJ1-5	.	TRBV3-1	many	TGTGCCAGCAGCTGGGGACAAGGCGGGCCCCAGCATTTT	CASSWGQGGPQHF
TRBJ2-1	TRBD2	TRBV12-3/TRBV12-4	many	TGTGCCAGCAGTTTAAATGGCCTAGCGGGACAGCAGTTCTTC	CASSLNGLAGQQFF
TRBJ2-3	TRBD2	TRBV11-2	many	TGTGCCAGCAGCCCCCCTGGACTAGGGAGATACACAGATACGCAGTATTTT	CASSPPGLGRYTDTQYF
TRBJ2-2	.	TRBV7-2	few	TGTGCCAGCAGCTCGTGGGGTGACACCGGGGAGCTGTCTTTT	CASSSWGDTGELSF
TRBJ2-2	.	TRBV5-1	many	TGCGCCAGCAGTGCGTCGAACACCGGGGAGCTGTTTTTT	CASSASNTGELFF
TRBJ2-1	TRBD2	TRBV5-1	many	TGCGCCAGCAGCTCTACTAGCGGCTACAATGAGCAGTTCTTC	CASSSTSGYNEQFF
TRBJ1-2	.	TRBV15	.	TGTGCCACCAGCAGAGTAGTTTCCACTTCTAACTATGGCTACACCTTC	CATSRVVSTSNYGYTF
TRBJ1-5	.	TRBV9	.	TGTGCCAGCAGCGTAGGAGGGAAGGGCAATCAGCCCCAGCATTTT	CASSVGGKGNQPQHF
TRBJ2-5	TRBD2	TRBV30	few	TGTGCCTGGAGTGGGGAGGCGGGAGCCCCAGAAGAGACCCAGTACTTC	CAWSGEAGAPEETQYF
TRBJ2-1	TRBD2	TRBV13	few	TGTGCCAGCAGCACCTTAAGCGGGAGGGCGAGGAATGAGCAGTTCTTC	CASSTLSGRARNEQFF